This TCR beta chain appears in the sequencing data of a study of T cells expressing NK-cell markers. Following a re-call of the 5' RACE reads, TCRdb has one entry per CDR3 protein and lacks DNA. The sample has 140,000 to 150,000 distinct CDR3 sequences. Findings and caveats of the study: Expanded NKG2C+ T cell clones were not confirmed as HCMV-specific. The same clonotypes also predominated in the CD3+CD56-NKG2C+ fraction of a handful of donors.

As regards this clonotype: The antigen remains undetermined.

In germline, CDR1 is LGHDT, CDR2 YNNKEL (reference sequence). The CDR3 length is 13 residues. The specimen was blood T cells: a sorted CD56 or NKG2C T cell subset, CD4+ or CD8+ T cells, or bulk PBMC T cells (not recorded which). The source of this sequence is a man aged 18 to 29 in good health. The chain couples TRBV3-1 to TRBJ2-7. CDR3 loop: CASSPDPTYEQYF.